This T cell receptor (beta chain) was identified during a study of blood T cell repertoires in COVID-19. Study-wide context: Researchers got acute and convalescent COVID-19 samples from the United States, Italy and Spain.

This CDR3 region has 14 residues. Germline CDR1 LGHDT, CDR2 YNNKEL (reference sequence). The trim removed 7 bases at V and 5 bases at J, leaving 6 bases unmatched. Method: immunoSEQ multiplex PCR; TCRdb's copy keeps in-frame clones and lacks some. The sample lists fewer than 80,000 clones, around 80% occurring once. Recruited during active infection, patients (from Seattle) were subsequently followed longitudinally. The chain couples TRBV3-1 (or the pseudogene TRBV3-2) to TRBJ2-1; 9 bases are a match to TRBD2. Sequenced input: peripheral blood. This TCR was sampled from a man aged 60 to 75 with COVID-19, enrolled during active disease. DNA of the CDR3: TGTGCCAGCACGGAGCGGGGGGACGACAATGAGCAGTTCTTC. Encoded protein: CASTERGDDNEQFF.